The TCR beta chain described here comes from a study of OX40 agonist ivuxolimab in advanced cancers. On the study more broadly: Ivuxolimab was delivered to patients intravenously every 2 weeks at doses spanning 0.01 to 10 mg/kg.

Profiled with immunoSEQ multiplex PCR; TCRdb holds only in-frame clones, not every one. Among tens of thousands of clones listed, approximately 84% were seen once. This clone was detected a few times. The clonotype comes from an adult with an advanced solid tumor such as melanoma, head and neck, liver or kidney cancer. The input for sequencing was CD4+ or CD8+ T cells sorted from blood, taken in a trial of the OX40 agonist ivuxolimab.

The CDR3 nucleotides are TGTGCCAGCAGTCCCCGACAGGGGAATTCACCCCTCCACTTT. This gives the protein CASSPRQGNSPLHF. This rearrangement joins TRBV6-5 to TRBJ1-6, with 8 positions matching TRBD1. CDR3 length: 14 residues. Losses at the gene ends were 5 bases for V and 7 bases for J; bases not matched to a gene: 4. The germline V gene encodes CDR1 MNHEY and CDR2 SVGAGI.